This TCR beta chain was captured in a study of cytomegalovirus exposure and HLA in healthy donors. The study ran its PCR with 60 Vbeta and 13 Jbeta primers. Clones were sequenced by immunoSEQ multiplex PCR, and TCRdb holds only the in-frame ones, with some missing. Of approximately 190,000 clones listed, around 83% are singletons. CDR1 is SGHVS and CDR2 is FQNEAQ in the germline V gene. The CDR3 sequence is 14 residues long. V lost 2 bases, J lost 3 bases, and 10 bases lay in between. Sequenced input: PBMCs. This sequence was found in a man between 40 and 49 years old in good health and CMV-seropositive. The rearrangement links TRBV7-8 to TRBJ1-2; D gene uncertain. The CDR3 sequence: CASSLNGLYYGYTF. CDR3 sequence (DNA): TGTGCCAGCAGCTTAAACGGACTCTACTATGGCTACACCTTC.